Following are 5 T cell receptor beta chains from one sample sequenced in a study of graft-versus-host responses after intestinal transplantation. Repertoires were generated with immunoSEQ multiplex PCR, while TCRdb's copy carries only in-frame clones and drops some. The repertoire includes 120,000 or so clones, 80% to 95% of them detected once, and 0.5% to 0.6% sits in the top ten. These receptors' targets are unknown. The input for sequencing was unstimulated CD8+ T cells sorted from spleen or lymph node cells, taken before intestinal transplant. The receptors were gathered from a human donor who received an intestinal transplant.

The chain couples TRBV5-1 to TRBJ2-7, with 7 bases aligning to TRBD2. This CDR3 is built from 18 residues. The J segment lost 4 bases and the V segment lost 0 bases, leaving 16 bases of the junction unmatched. The germline gives CDR1 SGHRS, CDR2 YFSETQ. This chain's CDR3 is CASSLAQVGAGAVYEQYF. CDR3 nucleotide sequence: TGCGCCAGCAGCTTGGCCCAGGTTGGGGCGGGAGCGGTGTACGAGCAGTACTTC.

This sequence joins TRBV5-4 and TRBJ1-2; 12 bases are a match to TRBD1. The CDR3 consists of 16 residues. The V gene's germline CDR1 is SGHNT and CDR2 YYREEE (reference sequence). Germline trimming cut 3 bases from V and 6 bases from J; bases unmatched to any gene: 9. The CDR3 here is CASSYLRDRGPDGYTF. In DNA, the CDR3 is TGTGCCAGCAGCTACTTACGGGACAGGGGGCCGGATGGCTACACCTTC.

V gene TRBV29-1 combines with J gene TRBJ2-3; no reliable D call. Per the germline V gene, CDR1 is SQVTM and CDR2 is ANQGSEA. The CDR3 totals 15 residues. Trimming cost V 7 bases and J 2 bases, with 19 bases left between them. The CDR3, as DNA: TGCAGCGCCGTTGTAGGCGACACTGCCACAGATACGCAGTATTTT. The encoded protein is CSAVVGDTATDTQYF.

This chain's CDR3 is CASSRSGRWDNEQFF. The CDR3 nucleotides read TGTGCCAGCAGCCGGAGCGGGAGGTGGGACAATGAGCAGTTCTTC. The chain carries TRBV5-6 and TRBJ2-1; 9 bases align to TRBD2. J was trimmed by 5 bases and V by 4 bases; bases with no gene match: 7. Germline values: CDR1 SGHDT, CDR2 YYEEEE. This CDR3 has 15 amino acids.

The CDR3 reads CASSLRGANYGYTF. CDR3 coding DNA: TGTGCCAGTAGCCTAAGGGGAGCTAACTATGGCTACACCTTC. This sequence joins TRBV19 and TRBJ1-2, with a weak D call TRBD1 (5 bases). This CDR3 spans 14 amino acids. The ends were cut back, 6 bases at V and 0 bases at J, with 11 bases in the middle. CDR1 is LNHDA and CDR2 is SQIVND in the germline V gene (reference sequence).